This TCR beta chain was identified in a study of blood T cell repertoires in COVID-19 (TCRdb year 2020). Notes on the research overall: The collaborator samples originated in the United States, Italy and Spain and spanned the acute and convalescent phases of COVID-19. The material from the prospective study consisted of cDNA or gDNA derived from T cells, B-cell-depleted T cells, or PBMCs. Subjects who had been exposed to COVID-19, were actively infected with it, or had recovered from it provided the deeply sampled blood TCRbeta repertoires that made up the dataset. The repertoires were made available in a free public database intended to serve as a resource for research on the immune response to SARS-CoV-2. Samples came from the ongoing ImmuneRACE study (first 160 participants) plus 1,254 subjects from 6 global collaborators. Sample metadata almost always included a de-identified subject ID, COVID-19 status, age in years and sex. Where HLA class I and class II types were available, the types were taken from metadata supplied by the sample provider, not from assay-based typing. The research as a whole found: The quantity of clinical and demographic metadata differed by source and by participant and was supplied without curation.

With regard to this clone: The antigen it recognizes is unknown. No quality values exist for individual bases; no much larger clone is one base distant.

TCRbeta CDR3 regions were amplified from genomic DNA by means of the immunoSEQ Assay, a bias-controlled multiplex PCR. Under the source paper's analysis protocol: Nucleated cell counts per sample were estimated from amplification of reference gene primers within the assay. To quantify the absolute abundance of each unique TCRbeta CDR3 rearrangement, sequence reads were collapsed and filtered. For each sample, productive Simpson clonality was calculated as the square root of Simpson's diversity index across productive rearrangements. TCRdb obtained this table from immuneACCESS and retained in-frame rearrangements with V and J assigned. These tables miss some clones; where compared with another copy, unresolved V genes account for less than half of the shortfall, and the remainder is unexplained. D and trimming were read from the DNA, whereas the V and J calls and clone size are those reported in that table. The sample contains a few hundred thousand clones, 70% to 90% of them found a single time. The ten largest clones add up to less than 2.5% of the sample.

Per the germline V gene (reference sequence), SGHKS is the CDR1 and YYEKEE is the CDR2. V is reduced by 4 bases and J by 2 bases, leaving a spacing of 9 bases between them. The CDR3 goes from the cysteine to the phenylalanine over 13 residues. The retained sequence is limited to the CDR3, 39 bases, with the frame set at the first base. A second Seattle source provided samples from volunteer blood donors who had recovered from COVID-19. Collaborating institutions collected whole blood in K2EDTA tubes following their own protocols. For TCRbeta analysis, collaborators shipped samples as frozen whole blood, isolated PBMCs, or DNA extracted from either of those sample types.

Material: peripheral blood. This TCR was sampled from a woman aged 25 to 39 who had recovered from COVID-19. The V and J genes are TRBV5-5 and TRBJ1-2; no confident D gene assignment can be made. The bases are TGTGCCAGCAGCCCTATGTCCAACTATGGCTACACCTTC. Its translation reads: CASSPMSNYGYTF.